Below, one TCR beta chain is given with its context. These data originate in a study of cytotoxic CD8 clonotypes in ibrutinib-treated CLL. Generated by immunoSEQ multiplex PCR, the TCRdb table keeps only in-frame clones and is missing some. The sample records approximately 50,000 clones, roughly 58% being singletons. J gave up 4 bases and V 4 bases, and 7 bases lay outside the gene matches. The germline gives CDR1 SGHDT, CDR2 YYEEEE. There are 15 residues in the CDR3. The sequencing used PBMCs, collected at disease progression, from a patient treated with ibrutinib. This chain links TRBV5-6 with TRBJ2-3, with 9 nucleotides matching TRBD1. This TCR came from a human donor with chronic lymphocytic leukemia. CDR3 DNA sequence: TGTGCCAGCAGCGATGGACAGGGGTGGGCAGATACGCAGTATTTT. It is translated as CASSDGQGWADTQYF.